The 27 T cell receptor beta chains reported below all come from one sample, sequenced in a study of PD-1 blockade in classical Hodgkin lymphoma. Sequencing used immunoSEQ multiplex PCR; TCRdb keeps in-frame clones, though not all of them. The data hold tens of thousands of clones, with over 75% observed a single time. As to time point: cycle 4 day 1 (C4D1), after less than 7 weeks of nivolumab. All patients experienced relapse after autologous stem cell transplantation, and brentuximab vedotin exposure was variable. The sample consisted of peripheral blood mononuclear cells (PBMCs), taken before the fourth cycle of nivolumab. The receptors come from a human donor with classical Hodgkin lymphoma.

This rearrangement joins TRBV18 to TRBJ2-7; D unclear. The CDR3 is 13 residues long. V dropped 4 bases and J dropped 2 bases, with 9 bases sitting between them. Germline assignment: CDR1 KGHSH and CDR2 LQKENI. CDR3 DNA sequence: TGTGCCAGCTCACTTATAGTGGCCTACGAGCAGTACTTC. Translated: CASSLIVAYEQYF.

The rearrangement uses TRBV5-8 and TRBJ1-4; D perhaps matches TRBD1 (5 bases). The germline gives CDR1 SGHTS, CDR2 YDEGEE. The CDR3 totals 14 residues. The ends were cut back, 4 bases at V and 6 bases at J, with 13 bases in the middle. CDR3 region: CASSLGGIYEKLFF. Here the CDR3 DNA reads TGTGCCAGCAGCCTCGGGGGGATATATGAAAAACTGTTTTTT. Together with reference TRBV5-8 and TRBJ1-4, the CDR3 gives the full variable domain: EAGVTQSPTHLIKTRGQQATLRCSPISGHTSVYWYQQALGLGLQFLLWYDEGEERNRGNFPPRFSGRQFPNYSSELNVNALELEDSALYLCASSLGGIYEKLFFGSGTQLSVL.

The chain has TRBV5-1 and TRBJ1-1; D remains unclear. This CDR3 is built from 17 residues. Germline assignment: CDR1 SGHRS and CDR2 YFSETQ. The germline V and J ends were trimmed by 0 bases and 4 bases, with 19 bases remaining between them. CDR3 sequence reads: CASSLGQINRGVTEAFF. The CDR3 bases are TGCGCCAGCAGCTTGGGACAAATTAATCGAGGAGTCACTGAAGCTTTCTTT.

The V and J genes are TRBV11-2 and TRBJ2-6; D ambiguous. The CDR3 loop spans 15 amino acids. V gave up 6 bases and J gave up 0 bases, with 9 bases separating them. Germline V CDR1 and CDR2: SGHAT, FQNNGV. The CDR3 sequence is CASRNHGSGANVLTF. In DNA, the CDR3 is TGTGCCAGCAGAAACCACGGCTCTGGGGCCAACGTCCTGACTTTC.

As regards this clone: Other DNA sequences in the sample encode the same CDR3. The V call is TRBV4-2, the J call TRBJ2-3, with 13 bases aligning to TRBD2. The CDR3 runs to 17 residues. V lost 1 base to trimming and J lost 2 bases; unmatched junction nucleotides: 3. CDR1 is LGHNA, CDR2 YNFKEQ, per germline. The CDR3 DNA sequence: TGTGCCAGCAGCCAAGTTACTAGCGGGGGGGCCACAGATACGCAGTATTTT. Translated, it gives CASSQVTSGGATDTQYF.

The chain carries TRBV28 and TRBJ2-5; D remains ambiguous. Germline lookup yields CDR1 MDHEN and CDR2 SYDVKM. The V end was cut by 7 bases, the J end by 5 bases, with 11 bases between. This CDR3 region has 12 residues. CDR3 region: CASTHLGETQYF. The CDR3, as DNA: TGTGCCAGCACCCACCTGGGGGAGACCCAGTACTTC.

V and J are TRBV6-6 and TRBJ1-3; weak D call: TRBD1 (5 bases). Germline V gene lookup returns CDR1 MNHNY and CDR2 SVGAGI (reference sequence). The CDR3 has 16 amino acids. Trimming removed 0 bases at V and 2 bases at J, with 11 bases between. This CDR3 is CASSYSQGFTGNTIYF. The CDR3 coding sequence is TGTGCCAGCAGTTACTCCCAGGGCTTCACTGGAAACACCATATATTTT.

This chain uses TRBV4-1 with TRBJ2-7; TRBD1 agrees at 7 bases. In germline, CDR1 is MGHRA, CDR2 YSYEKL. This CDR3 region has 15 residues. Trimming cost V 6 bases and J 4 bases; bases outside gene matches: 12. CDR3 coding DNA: TGCGCCAGCAGTCCCGTAGAGGGGGCATCGTACGAGCAGTACTTC. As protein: CASSPVEGASYEQYF.

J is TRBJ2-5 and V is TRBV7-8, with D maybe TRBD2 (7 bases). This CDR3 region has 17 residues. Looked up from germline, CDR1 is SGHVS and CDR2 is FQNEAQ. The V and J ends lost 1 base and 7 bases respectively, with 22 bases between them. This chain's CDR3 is CASSLVFLLGGGWTQYF. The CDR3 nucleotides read TGTGCCAGCAGCTTAGTATTTTTGCTGGGGGGGGGCTGGACCCAGTACTTC. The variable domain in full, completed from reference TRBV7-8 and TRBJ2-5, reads GAGVSQSPRYKVAKRGQDVALRCDPISGHVSLFWYQQALGQGPEFLTYFQNEAQLDKSGLPSDRFFAERPEGSVSTLKIQRTQQEDSAVYLCASSLVFLLGGGWTQYFGPGTRLLVL.

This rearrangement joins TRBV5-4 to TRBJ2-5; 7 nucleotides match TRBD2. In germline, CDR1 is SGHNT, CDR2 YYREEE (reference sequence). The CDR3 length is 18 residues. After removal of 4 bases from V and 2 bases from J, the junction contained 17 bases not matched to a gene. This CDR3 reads CASSPQMTSRWGQETQYF. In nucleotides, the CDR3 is TGTGCCAGCAGCCCACAGATGACTAGCAGGTGGGGGCAAGAGACCCAGTACTTC.

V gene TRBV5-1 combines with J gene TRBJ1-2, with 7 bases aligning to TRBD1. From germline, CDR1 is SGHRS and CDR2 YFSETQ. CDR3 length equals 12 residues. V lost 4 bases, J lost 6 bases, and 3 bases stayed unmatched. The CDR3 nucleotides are TGCGCCAGCAGCCATGGACAGGATGGCTACACCTTC. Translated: CASSHGQDGYTF.

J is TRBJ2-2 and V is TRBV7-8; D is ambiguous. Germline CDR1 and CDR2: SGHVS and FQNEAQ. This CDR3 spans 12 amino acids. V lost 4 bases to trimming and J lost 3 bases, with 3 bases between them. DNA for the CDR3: TGTGCCAGCAGCTCCTACACCGGGGAGCTGTTTTTT. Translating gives CASSSYTGELFF. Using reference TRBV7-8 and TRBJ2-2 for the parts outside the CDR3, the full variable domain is GAGVSQSPRYKVAKRGQDVALRCDPISGHVSLFWYQQALGQGPEFLTYFQNEAQLDKSGLPSDRFFAERPEGSVSTLKIQRTQQEDSAVYLCASSSYTGELFFGEGSRLTVL.

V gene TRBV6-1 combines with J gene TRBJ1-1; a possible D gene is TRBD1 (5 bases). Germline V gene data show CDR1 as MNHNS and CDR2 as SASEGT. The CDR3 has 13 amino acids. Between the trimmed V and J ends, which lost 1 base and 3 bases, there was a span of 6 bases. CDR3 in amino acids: CASSEGGHTEAFF. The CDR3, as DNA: TGTGCCAGCAGTGAAGGGGGACACACTGAAGCTTTCTTT.

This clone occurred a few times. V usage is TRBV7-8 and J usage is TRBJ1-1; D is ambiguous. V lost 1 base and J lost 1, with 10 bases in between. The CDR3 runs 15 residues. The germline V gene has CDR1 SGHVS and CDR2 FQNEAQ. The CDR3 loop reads CASSLDGSANTEAFF. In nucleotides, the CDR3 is TGTGCCAGCAGCTTAGATGGCAGCGCGAACACTGAAGCTTTCTTT.

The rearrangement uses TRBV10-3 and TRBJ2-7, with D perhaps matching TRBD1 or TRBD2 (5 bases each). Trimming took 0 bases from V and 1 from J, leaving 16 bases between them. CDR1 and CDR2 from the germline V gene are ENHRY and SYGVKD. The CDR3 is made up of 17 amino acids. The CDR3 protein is CAISESLTGTSSYEQYF. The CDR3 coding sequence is TGTGCCATCAGTGAGTCTCTTACCGGGACCAGTTCCTACGAGCAGTACTTC.

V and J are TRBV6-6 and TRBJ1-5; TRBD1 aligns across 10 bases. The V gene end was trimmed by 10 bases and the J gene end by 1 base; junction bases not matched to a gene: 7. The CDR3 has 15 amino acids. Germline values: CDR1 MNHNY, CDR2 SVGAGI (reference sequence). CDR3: CATGRTGGSNQPQHF. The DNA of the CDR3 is TGTGCCACCGGGAGGACAGGGGGAAGCAATCAGCCCCAGCATTTT.

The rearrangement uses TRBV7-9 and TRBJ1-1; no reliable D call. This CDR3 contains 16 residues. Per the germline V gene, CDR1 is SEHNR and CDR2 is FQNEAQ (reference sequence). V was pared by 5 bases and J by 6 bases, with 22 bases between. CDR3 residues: CASSPVDGGLGAEAFF. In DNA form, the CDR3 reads TGTGCCAGCAGCCCCGTGGACGGAGGGCTTGGGGCTGAAGCTTTCTTT.

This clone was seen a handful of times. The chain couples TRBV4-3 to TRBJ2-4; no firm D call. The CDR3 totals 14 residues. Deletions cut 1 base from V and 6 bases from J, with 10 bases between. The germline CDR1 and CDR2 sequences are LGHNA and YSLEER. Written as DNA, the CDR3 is TGCGCCAGCAGCCAAGCAGGTTCCGGAAACATTCAGTACTTC. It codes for CASSQAGSGNIQYF.

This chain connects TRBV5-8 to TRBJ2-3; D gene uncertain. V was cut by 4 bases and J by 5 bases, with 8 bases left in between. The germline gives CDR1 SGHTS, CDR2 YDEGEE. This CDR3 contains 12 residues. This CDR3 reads CASSRGEDTQYF. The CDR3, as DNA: TGTGCCAGCAGCCGTGGAGAAGATACGCAGTATTTT.

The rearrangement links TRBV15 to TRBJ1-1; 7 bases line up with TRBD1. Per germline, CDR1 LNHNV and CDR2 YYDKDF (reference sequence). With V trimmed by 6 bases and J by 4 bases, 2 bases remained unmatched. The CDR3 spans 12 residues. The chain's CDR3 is CATSSGGTEAFF. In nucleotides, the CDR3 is TGTGCCACCAGTTCAGGGGGCACTGAAGCTTTCTTT.

CDR3 protein: CASSAERGPYEQYF. The CDR3 coding sequence is TGTGCCAGCAGCGCCGAGCGGGGGCCGTACGAGCAGTACTTC. This rearrangement joins TRBV7-2 to TRBJ2-7, with 8 positions matching TRBD2. Per germline, CDR1 SGHTA and CDR2 FQGNSA. The CDR3 length is 14 residues. Unmatched junction bases numbered 7, after V lost 5 bases and J lost 4 bases.

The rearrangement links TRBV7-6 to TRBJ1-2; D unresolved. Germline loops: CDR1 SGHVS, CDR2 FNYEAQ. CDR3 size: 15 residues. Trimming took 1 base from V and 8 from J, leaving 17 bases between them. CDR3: CASSLDYQESGGYTF. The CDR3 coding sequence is TGTGCCAGCAGCTTAGATTATCAGGAATCGGGAGGCTACACCTTC.

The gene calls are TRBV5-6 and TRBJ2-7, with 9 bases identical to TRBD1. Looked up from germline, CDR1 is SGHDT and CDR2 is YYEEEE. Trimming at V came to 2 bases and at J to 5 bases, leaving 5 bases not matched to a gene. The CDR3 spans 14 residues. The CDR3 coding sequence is TGTGCCAGCAGCTTCACGGACAGGGGAAACGAGCAGTACTTC. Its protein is CASSFTDRGNEQYF. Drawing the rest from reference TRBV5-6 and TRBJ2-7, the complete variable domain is DAGVTQSPTHLIKTRGQQVTLRCSPKSGHDTVSWYQQALGQGPQFIFQYYEEEERQRGNFPDRFSGHQFPNYSSELNVNALLLGDSALYLCASSFTDRGNEQYFGPGTRLTVT.

The CDR3 here is CASSSRRGRLSQPQHF. The CDR3 region has the DNA TGTGCCAGCAGCTCACGGAGGGGGCGGTTAAGTCAGCCCCAGCATTTT. The V and J genes are TRBV5-6 and TRBJ1-5; 7 nucleotides agree with TRBD1. CDR1 and CDR2 from the germline V gene are SGHDT and YYEEEE. V shed 3 bases and J 6 bases; nucleotides not matched to a gene: 12. CDR3 length: 16 amino acids.

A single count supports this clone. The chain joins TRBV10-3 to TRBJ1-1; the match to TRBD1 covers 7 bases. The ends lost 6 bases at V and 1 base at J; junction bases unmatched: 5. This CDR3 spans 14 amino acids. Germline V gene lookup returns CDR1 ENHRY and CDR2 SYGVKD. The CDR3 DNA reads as TGTGCCATCAGGGCGACAGGGCCGAACACTGAAGCTTTCTTT. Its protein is CAIRATGPNTEAFF.

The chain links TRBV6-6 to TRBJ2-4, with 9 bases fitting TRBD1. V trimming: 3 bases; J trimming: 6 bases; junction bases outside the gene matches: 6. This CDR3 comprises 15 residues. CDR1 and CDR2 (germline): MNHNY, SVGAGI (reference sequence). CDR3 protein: CASSYMTGGLNIQYF. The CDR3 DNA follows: TGTGCCAGCAGTTATATGACAGGGGGTTTAAACATTCAGTACTTC.

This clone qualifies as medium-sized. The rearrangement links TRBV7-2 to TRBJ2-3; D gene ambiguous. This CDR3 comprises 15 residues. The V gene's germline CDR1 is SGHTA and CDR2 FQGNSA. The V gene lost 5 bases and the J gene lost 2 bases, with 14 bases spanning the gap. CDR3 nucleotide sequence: TGTGCCAGCAGCCCAAAGCGTGGATTCACAGATACGCAGTATTTT. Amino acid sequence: CASSPKRGFTDTQYF.